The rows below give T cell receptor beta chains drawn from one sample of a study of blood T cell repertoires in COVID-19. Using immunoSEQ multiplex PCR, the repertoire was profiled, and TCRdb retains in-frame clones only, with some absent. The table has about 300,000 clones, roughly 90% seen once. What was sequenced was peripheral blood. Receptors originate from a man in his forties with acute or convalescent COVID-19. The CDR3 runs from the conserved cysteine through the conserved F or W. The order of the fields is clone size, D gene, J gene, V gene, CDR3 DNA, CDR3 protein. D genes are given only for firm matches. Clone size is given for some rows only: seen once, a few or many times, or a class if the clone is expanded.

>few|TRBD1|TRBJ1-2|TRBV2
TGTGCCAGCAGTGAAGCCGCCAGGGGGGATGGCTACACCTTC
CASSEAARGDGYTF
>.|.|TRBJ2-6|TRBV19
TGTGCCAGTAGCCGTGACAGGGGGGCCAACGTCCTGACTTTC
CASSRDRGANVLTF
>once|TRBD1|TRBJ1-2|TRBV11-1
TGTGCCAGCAGCTTAGAAACAGGGGATGGCTACACCTTC
CASSLETGDGYTF
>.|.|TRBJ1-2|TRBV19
TGTGCCAGTAGTATAGGAACCCGGGTCCCGCCGGGCTACACCTTC
CASSIGTRVPPGYTF
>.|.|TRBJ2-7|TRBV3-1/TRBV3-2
TGTGCCAGCAGCCAAGATTTAAGGGGTGGCTACGAGCAGTACTTC
CASSQDLRGGYEQYF
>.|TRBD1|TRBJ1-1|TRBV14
TGTGCCAGCAGCCCGTGGACAGGGAACTTGAACACTGAAGCTTTCTTT
CASSPWTGNLNTEAFF
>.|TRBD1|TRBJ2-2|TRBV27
TGTGCCAGCAGTCCAAGACAGGGGTTTAGGGAGCTGTTTTTT
CASSPRQGFRELFF
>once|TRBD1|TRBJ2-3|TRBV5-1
TGCGCCAGCAGCGAAGGACTTCTGCAGGGGGCGGTCACAGATACGCAGTATTTT
CASSEGLLQGAVTDTQYF
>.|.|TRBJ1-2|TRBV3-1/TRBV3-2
TGTGCCAGCAGCCTTTCTACTAACTATGGCTACACCTTC
CASSLSTNYGYTF
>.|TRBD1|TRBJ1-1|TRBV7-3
TGTGCCAGCAGCCAAGACAGGGGTTGGGGTGAAGCTTTCTTT
CASSQDRGWGEAFF
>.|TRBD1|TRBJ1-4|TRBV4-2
TGTGCCAGCAGCCCGACCGGGACAGGGGGTGAAAAACTGTTTTTT
CASSPTGTGGEKLFF
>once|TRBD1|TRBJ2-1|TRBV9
TGTGCCAGCAGCGTGACAGGGTCCTACAATGAGCAGTTCTTC
CASSVTGSYNEQFF
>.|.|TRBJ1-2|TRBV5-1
TGCGCCAGCAGCTTGCTACAGGATAACTATGGCTACACCTTC
CASSLLQDNYGYTF
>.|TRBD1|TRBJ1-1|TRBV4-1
TGCGCCAGCAGCCAAGATACGGGGACAGGGGGCATCACTGAAGCTTTCTTT
CASSQDTGTGGITEAFF
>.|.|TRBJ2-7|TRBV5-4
TGTGCCAGCAGCTTGGCCGGTAGATACGAGCAGTACTTC
CASSLAGRYEQYF
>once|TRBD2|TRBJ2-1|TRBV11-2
TGTGCCAGCAGCTTATTACTAGCGGGGGGCGAATTTTTCTTC
CASSLLLAGGEFFF
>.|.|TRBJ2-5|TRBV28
TGTGCCAGCAGCCTAGTTGGGACCCAGTACTTC
CASSLVGTQYF
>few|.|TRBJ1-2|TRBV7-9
TGTGCCAGCAGCCTCGGGTCGGATGGCTACACCTTC
CASSLGSDGYTF
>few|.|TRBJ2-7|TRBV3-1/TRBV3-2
TGTGCCAGCAGCCGGGCCGGCACCATACAGCAGTACTTC
CASSRAGTIQQYF
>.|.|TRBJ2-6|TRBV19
TGTGCCAGTAGTATCCAGGGGCATGGGGCCAACGTCCTGACTTTC
CASSIQGHGANVLTF
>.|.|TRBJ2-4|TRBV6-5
TGTGCCAGCAGTTACGGGGGGGCGAAAAACATTCAGTACTTC
CASSYGGAKNIQYF
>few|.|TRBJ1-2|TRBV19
TGTGCCAGTAGTATTAGGAACCCTGGGGCTCCTAACTATGGCTACACCTTC
CASSIRNPGAPNYGYTF
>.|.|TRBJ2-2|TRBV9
TGTGCCAGCAGCCCAGAGGCGGGTCGTGGCACCGGGGAGCTGTTTTTT
CASSPEAGRGTGELFF
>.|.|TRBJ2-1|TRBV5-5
TGTGCCAGCAGCTTGGGGCAGGCAATAAGCAATGAGCAGTTCTTC
CASSLGQAISNEQFF
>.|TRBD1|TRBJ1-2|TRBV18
TGTGCCAGCTCTCCCGGTCCGGGACAGGGGATGGATGGCTACACCTTC
CASSPGPGQGMDGYTF
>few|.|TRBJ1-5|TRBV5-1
TGCGCCAGCAGCTTGGACGGGGGCAATCAGCCCCAGCATTTT
CASSLDGGNQPQHF
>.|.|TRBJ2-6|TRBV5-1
TGCGCCAGCAGCGTAAGACAGAGCTCTGGGGCCAACGTCCTGACTTTC
CASSVRQSSGANVLTF
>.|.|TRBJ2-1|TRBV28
TGTGCCAGCAGCCTGGTGCAGTACAATGAGCAGTTCTTC
CASSLVQYNEQFF
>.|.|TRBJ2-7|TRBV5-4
TGTGCCAGCACCCAAGCGGGCCAACCGAGAGGGGAGCAGTACTTC
CASTQAGQPRGEQYF
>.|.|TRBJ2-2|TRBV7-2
TGTGCCAGCAGTTATTCGGGCACCGGGGAGCTGTTTTTT
CASSYSGTGELFF
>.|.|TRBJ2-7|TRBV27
TGTGCCAGCTCCCCTTACTTTTCCGGGGCCTACGAGCAGTACTTC
CASSPYFSGAYEQYF
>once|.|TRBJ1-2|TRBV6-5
TGTGCCAGCAGTTCACGCCCGGCGGGACCAATGGAGGGCTACACCTTC
CASSSRPAGPMEGYTF